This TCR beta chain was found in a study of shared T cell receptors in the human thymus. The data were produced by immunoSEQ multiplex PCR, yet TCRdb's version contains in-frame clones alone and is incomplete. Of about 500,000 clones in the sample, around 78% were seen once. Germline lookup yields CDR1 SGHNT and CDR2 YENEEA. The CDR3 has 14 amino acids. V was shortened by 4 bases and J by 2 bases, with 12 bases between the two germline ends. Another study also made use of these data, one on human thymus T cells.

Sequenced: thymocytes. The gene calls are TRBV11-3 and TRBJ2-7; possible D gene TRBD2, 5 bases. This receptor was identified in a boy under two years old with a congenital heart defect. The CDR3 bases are TGTGCCAGCAGCTCGGACTGGCAGACCTACGAGCAGTACTTC. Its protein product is CASSSDWQTYEQYF.